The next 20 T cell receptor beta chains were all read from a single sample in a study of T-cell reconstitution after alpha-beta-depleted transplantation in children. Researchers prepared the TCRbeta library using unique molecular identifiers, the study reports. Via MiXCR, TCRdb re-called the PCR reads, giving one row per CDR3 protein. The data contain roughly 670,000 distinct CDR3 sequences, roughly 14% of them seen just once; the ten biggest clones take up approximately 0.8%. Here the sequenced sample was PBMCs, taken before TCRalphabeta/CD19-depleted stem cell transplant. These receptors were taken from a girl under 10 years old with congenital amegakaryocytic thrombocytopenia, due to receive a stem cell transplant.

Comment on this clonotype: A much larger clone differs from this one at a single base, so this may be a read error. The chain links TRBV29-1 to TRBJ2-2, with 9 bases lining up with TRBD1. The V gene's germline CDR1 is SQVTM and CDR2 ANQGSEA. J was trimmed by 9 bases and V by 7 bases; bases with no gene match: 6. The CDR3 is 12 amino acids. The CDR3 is CSAGTGFWELFF. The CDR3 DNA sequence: TGCAGCGCAGGGACAGGGTTCTGGGAGCTGTTTTTT.

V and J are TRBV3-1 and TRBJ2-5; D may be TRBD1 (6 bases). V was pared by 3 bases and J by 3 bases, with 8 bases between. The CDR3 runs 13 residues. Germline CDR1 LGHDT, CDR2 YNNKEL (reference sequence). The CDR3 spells CASSQRTEETQYF. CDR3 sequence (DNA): TGTGCCAGCAGCCAGCGGACAGAAGAGACCCAGTACTTC.

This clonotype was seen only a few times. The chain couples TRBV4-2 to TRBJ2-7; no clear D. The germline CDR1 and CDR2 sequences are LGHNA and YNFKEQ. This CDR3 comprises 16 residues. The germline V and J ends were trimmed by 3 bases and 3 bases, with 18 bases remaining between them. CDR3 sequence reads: CASSQDPRLELYEQYF. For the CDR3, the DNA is TGTGCCAGCAGCCAGGACCCACGGCTAGAACTCTACGAGCAGTACTTC.

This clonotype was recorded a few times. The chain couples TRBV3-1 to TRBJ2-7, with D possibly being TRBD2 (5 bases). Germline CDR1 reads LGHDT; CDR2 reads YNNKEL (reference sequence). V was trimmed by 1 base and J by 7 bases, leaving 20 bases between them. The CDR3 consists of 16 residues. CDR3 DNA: TGTGCCAGCAGCCAAGGTCAACGACTACCCAAGGAGGAGCAGTACTTC. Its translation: CASSQGQRLPKEEQYF.

The CDR3 spells CAIRDPVGADTQYF. In nucleotides, the CDR3 is TGTGCCATCAGGGACCCAGTGGGGGCAGATACGCAGTATTTT. This chain connects TRBV10-3 to TRBJ2-3; D possibly uses TRBD1 or TRBD2 (5 bases each). The CDR3 loop spans 14 amino acids. Germline V gives CDR1 ENHRY, CDR2 SYGVKD. Trimming pared 6 bases from V and 4 bases from J, leaving 14 bases between.

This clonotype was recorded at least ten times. CDR3 sequence (DNA): TGCGCCAGCAGGTCAGCGGGGGAGCTCACAGATACGCAGTATTTT. This gives the protein CASRSAGELTDTQYF. V is TRBV5-1 and J is TRBJ2-3, with TRBD2 matching over 8 bases. The CDR3 runs to 15 residues. V shed 5 bases and J 2 bases; nucleotides not matched to a gene: 7. Looked up from germline, CDR1 is SGHRS and CDR2 is YFSETQ.

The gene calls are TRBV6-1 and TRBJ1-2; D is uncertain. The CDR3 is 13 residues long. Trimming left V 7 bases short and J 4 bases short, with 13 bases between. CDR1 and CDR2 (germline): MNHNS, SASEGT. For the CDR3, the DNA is TGTGCCAGCACCCAAGCCCAAAGCTATGGCTACACCTTC. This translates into CASTQAQSYGYTF.

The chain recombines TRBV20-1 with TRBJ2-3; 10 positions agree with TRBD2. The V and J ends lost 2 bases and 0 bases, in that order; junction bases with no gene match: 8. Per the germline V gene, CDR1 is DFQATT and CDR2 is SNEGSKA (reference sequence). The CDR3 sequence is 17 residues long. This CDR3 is CSARLGLADYSTDTQYF. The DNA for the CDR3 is TGCAGTGCTAGATTAGGACTAGCGGATTATAGCACAGATACGCAGTATTTT.

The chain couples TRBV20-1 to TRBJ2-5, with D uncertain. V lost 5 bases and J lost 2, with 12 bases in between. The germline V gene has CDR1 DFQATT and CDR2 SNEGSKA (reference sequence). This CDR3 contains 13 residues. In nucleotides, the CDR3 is TGCAGTGCTCGGTCGGGCCTTCAAGAGACCCAGTACTTC. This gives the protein CSARSGLQETQYF.

CDR3 protein: CASTRVTGAHKQFF. CDR3 nucleotide sequence: TGTGCCAGCACCAGAGTTACAGGGGCCCATAAGCAGTTCTTC. The chain recombines TRBV12-3 or TRBV12-4 with TRBJ2-1, with 7 bases matching TRBD1. The trim removed 7 bases at V and 11 bases at J, leaving 14 bases unmatched. This CDR3 is built from 14 residues.

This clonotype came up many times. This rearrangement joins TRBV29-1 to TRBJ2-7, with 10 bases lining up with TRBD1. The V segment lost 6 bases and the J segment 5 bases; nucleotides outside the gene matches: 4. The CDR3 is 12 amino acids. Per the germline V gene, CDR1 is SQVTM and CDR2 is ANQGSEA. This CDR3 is CSVTGTGDEQYF. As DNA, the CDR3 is TGCAGCGTAACCGGGACAGGGGACGAGCAGTACTTC.

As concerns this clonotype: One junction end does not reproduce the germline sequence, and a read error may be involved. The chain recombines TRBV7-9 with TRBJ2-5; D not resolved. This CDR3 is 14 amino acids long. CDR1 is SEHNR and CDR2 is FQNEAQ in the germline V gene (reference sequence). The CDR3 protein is CASSLGETQEIQYF. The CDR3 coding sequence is TGTGCCAGCAGCTTGGGTGAAACTCAAGAGATCCAGTACTTC.

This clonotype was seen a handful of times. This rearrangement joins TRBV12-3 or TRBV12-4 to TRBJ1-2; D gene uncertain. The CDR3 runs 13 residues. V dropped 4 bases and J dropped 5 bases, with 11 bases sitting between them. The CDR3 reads CASSWPGWYGYTF. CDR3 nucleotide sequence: TGTGCCAGCAGTTGGCCGGGTTGGTATGGCTACACCTTC.

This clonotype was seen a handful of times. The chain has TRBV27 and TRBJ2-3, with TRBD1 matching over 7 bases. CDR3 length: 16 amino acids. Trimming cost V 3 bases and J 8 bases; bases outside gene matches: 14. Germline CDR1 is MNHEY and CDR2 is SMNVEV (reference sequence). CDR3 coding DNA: TGTGCCAGCAGTTTCACCGGGACAGAAGACCTAGGTACGCAGTATTTT. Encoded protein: CASSFTGTEDLGTQYF.

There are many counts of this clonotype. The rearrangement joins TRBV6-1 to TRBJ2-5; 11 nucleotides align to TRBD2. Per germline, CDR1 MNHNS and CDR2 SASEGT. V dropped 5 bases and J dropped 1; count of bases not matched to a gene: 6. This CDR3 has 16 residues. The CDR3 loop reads CASSPLAGGFQETQYF. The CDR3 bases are TGTGCCAGCAGTCCCTTAGCGGGAGGGTTCCAAGAGACCCAGTACTTC.

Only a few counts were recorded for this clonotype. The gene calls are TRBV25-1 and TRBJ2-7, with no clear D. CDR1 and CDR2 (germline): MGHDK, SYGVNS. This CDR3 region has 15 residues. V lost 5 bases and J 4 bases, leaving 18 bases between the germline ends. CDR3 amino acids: CASSSPATGLYEQYF. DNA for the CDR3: TGTGCCAGCAGTTCCCCGGCTACGGGCCTGTACGAGCAGTACTTC.

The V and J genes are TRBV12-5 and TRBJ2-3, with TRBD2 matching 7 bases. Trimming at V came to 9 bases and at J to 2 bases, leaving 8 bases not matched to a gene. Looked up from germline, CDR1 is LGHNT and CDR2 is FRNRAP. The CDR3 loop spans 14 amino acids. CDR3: CASHSSGITDTQYF. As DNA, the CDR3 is TGTGCTAGCCACTCAAGCGGGATCACAGATACGCAGTATTTT.

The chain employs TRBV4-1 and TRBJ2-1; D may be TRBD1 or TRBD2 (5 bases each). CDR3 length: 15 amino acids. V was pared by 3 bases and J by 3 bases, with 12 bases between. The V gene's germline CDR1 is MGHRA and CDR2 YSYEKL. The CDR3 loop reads CASSHRRGHYNEQFF. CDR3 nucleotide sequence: TGCGCCAGCAGCCACCGTCGGGGCCACTACAATGAGCAGTTCTTC.

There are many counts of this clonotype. This chain's CDR3 is CSASTGWDTGELFF. As DNA, the CDR3 is TGCAGTGCTAGTACGGGATGGGACACCGGGGAGCTGTTTTTT. The V call is TRBV20-1, the J call TRBJ2-2; tentative D call: TRBD2 (5 bases). The CDR3 consists of 14 residues. From germline, CDR1 is DFQATT and CDR2 SNEGSKA (reference sequence). Trimming cost V 3 bases and J 3 bases, with 11 bases left between them.

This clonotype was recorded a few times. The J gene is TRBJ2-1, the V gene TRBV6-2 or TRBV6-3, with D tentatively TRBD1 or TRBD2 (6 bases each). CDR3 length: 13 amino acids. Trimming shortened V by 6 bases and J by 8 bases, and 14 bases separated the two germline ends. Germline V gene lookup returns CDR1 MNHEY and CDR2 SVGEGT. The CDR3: CASRLGGGDEQFF. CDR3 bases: TGTGCCAGCAGGTTAGGGGGAGGCGATGAGCAGTTCTTC.